A selection of T cell receptor beta chains follows, all from one sample in a study of cytomegalovirus exposure and HLA in healthy donors. Sequencing was performed with immunoSEQ multiplex PCR; in TCRdb, only in-frame clones are kept and a portion is missing. Here the sample spans approximately 70,000 clones, around two thirds being singletons. Material for sequencing was PBMCs. Source of these receptors: a human donor in good health. Both conserved end residues are part of each CDR3. The D gene is left open where the match is weak. The size of a clone is reported for some rows only, either as once, few or many, or as a class for expanded clones.

NA,TRBV10-2,NA,TRBJ2-1,CASTGRDYNEQFF,TGCGCCAGCACCGGCCGGGACTACAATGAGCAGTTCTTC
NA,TRBV29-1,NA,TRBJ1-3,CSVRGEPGNTIYF,TGCAGCGTGCGGGGGGAGCCTGGAAACACCATATATTTT
TRBD1,TRBV7-3,NA,TRBJ1-1,CASSSPGTGDTEAFF,TGTGCCAGCAGCTCCCCCGGGACAGGGGACACTGAAGCTTTCTTT
NA,TRBV25-1,few,TRBJ1-2,CASSESGGRGDYGYTF,TGTGCCAGCAGTGAATCGGGAGGGCGTGGTGACTATGGCTACACCTTC
NA,TRBV5-8,NA,TRBJ2-7,CASSFVSYEQYF,TGTGCCAGCAGCTTTGTGAGCTACGAGCAGTACTTC
NA,TRBV5-5,NA,TRBJ1-4,CASSTRSGLGSWTNEKLFF,TGTGCCAGCAGTACTCGGTCGGGGTTAGGGAGTTGGACTAATGAAAAACTGTTTTTT
TRBD1,TRBV29-1,once,TRBJ1-2,CSAPLTGIYGYTF,TGCAGCGCCCCTCTGACAGGGATATATGGCTACACCTTC
NA,TRBV30,once,TRBJ2-7,CAWSSSYEQYF,TGTGCCTGGAGTTCATCCTACGAGCAGTACTTC
NA,TRBV2,NA,TRBJ1-1,CASSSRWNTEAFF,TGTGCCAGCAGTTCCAGGTGGAACACTGAAGCTTTCTTT
TRBD2,TRBV19,NA,TRBJ2-4,CASSYGTSGNIQYF,TGTGCCAGTTCTTATGGGACTAGCGGAAACATTCAGTACTTC
NA,TRBV5-1,NA,TRBJ1-2,CASSLDGTTGTF,TGCGCCAGCAGCTTGGACGGGACGACAGGAACCTTC
NA,TRBV23-1,NA,TRBJ2-7,CASSPRYVEQYF,TGCGCCAGCAGTCCGCGGTACGTCGAGCAGTACTTC
NA,TRBV28,NA,TRBJ1-2,CASSLRRVGYGYTF,TGTGCCAGCAGTTTGCGGAGGGTTGGGTATGGCTACACCTTC
TRBD1,TRBV5-1,NA,TRBJ1-2,CASSLGQGAGYGYTF,TGCGCCAGCAGCTTGGGACAGGGGGCTGGGTATGGCTACACCTTC
TRBD2,TRBV27,NA,TRBJ2-7,CAIRGTSGMGEQYF,TGTGCCATCAGAGGCACTAGCGGGATGGGCGAGCAGTACTTC
TRBD1,TRBV28,NA,TRBJ1-4,CASSLTGGREKLFF,TGTGCCAGCAGTTTGACAGGGGGCAGGGAAAAACTGTTTTTT